Described below is a single T cell receptor (beta chain) sequence and its context. This clone was picked up one time. It has no known antigen specificity. Per-base qualities were not stored, and no clone one base away is much larger. The sample comes from a study of cytomegalovirus exposure and HLA in healthy donors (dated by TCRdb to 2017 to 2019). Regarding the research as a whole: An earlier analysis of roughly 630 of the donors reported 250 to 350 Gb of sequence data and 117 million unique TCR beta sequences from around 200 million T cells. Using immunosequencing, the study profiled T cell repertoires from fewer than 850 subjects and related those repertoires to cytomegalovirus serostatus. In an earlier analysis of 500 to 650 of the donors, high-throughput TCR beta sequencing was used to judge whether each TCR beta V gene segment behaved as functional or pseudogenic. In a later genetic analysis, genome-wide SNP genotypes for about three fifths of the roughly 670 donors were used, and that subset was treated as a discovery cohort. All discovery cohort repertoires had been generated on a single sequencing platform. In the later analysis, no new phenotypic data were used to find candidate immune exposures; instead, reliance was placed on TCR beta sequences and their occurrence across donors. An early release that covered about 600 HLA-typed donors contained approximately 300 gigabases of sequencing data and about 84 million unique TCR sequences. Among about 400 genotyped donors of the cohort, an average of about 220,000 unique TCR beta nucleotide sequences was sequenced per donor, of which about 19% were non-productive. The number of donors typed differed by locus, with about 629-640 for A, B, C, DRB1 and DQB1, more than 500 for DQA1, 600 to 610 for DPA1, and over 400 for DPB1. Besides the first cohort of hundreds of subjects, a separate validation cohort made up of 90 to 150 different subjects was used. About five DR-DQ haplotypes were treated as single units for association and clustering because of strong linkage in the cohort. A later analysis re-examined previously published TCR beta repertoires from around 670 donors and added high-resolution HLA genotyping to investigate patterns of TCR occurrence. Of the 350 to 450 genotyped donors, 65% to 90% fell in the genetic ancestry cluster associated with self-reported Caucasian donors. The study combined high-throughput TCR immunosequencing, statistical association of individual TCRs with disease status, and machine learning to predict cytomegalovirus infection status. The study aimed to test whether signatures of past pathogen exposure could be identified by cataloging public T cell receptors. Donor age, sex, ethnicity and CMV serostatus were collected together with the repertoire data. HLA typing included class I and class II loci at four-digit resolution. What the study reported, not specific to this receptor: Presence/absence analyses assumed roughly uniform sequencing depth across donors, an assumption that may not hold. Most TCR sequences were seen in very few donors, while some public TCRs were found in many individuals. Roughly 17 rarely observed V segments, including chromosome 9 orphons, were excluded from the earlier analysis of about 610 of the donors because counts were too low. Specific HLA alleles were associated with more than 15,000 TCR beta sequences at a false discovery rate of 0.05 in a later analysis. Linkage disequilibrium might explain the correlated functional status among segregating V segments, but an unknown experimental factor could not be ruled out. The classifier was reported to diagnose cytomegalovirus status with high specificity and sensitivity in both the original and validation cohorts. In a later analysis, HLA-associated TCR beta chains showed more clonal expansion and lower generation probabilities than non-associated chains that were equally common. Some IMGT-functional V segments, including TRBV6-2 and TRBV6-3, could not be told apart with the 87-base-pair reads, so those segments were excluded. It was suggested by the authors that the approach could potentially be generalized to other disease states and immunological phenotypes. CMV serostatus was the only immune exposure information available for the cohort. A later analysis reported that several top co-occurrence clusters appeared linked to parvovirus B19, influenza, CMV and Epstein-Barr virus. Because some donors lacked HLA typing at each locus, the association tests relied only on the typed subset. A total of about 180 TCR beta chains were listed by the study as associated with cytomegalovirus. In a later genetic analysis, fewer N-insertions in productive TCRs were reported among donors in an Asian-associated ancestry cluster than the approximately 670-donor mean. When HLA alleles, especially DR and DQ, strongly co-occurred, TCR associations were difficult to assign to individual alleles. In vitro tests confirmed that a few of the cytomegalovirus-associated TCR beta chains recognize cytomegalovirus antigens. The sequencing pipeline was judged likely to have produced a cluster of highly shared sequence variants as a technical artifact. In a later analysis, the rate of TCR association differed among HLA loci, with DRB1 alleles having the most associated TCRs and HLA-C alleles having the fewest. A further reported finding was that TCR beta sequences accurately predicted the HLA-A and HLA-B alleles for most subjects in the first cohort. In an earlier analysis of several hundred of the donors, most TCR beta V segments were observed in productive rearrangements about 87% or about 30% of the time, broadly matching IMGT annotations. In a later analysis, most CMV-associated TCR beta chains were found to appear HLA-restricted, with HLA associations seemingly driven largely by CMV exposure. Only TCR beta chains were sequenced in this cohort, and the absence of alpha or paired-chain data limited detectable features. In a later genetic analysis, a missense DCLRE1C variant was associated with V-gene and J-gene trimming of TCR beta chains, and the association was replicated in an independent cohort.

The method behind the library was the immunoSEQ multiplex PCR assay. The multiplex PCR relied on a mix of 60 forward primers for TCR Vbeta segments and 13 reverse primers for TCR Jbeta segments. A multiplex PCR assay on genomic DNA amplified the CDR3 region of rearranged TCR beta genes. Amplified TCR beta libraries were sequenced as 87-base-pair reads on the Illumina HiSeq System. From the authors' description of their analysis: A later analysis counted tens of millions of unique TCR beta chains across the approximately 700 repertoires, and roughly 10 million of these chains were shared by at least two donors. To remove PCR and sequencing errors, raw reads were error-corrected and collapsed into unique sequences using a nearest-neighbor algorithm that merged closely related sequences. To assign V, D and J gene segments, CDR3 sequences were aligned to IMGT reference sequences. Each retained sequence needed at least a six-nucleotide match to both a V gene segment and a J gene segment. A rearrangement counted as productive if the CDR3 had no stop codons and remained in frame with V and J, and every other rearrangement counted as non-productive. CDR3 was defined according to IMGT convention as the region running from the second conserved V-encoded cysteine to the conserved J-encoded phenylalanine. The earlier analysis of about 570 of the donors excluded any sequence lacking an unambiguous match to a single V gene segment. In an earlier analysis of 587 of the donors, V segments were called functional above 56.7% productive rearrangements and were called segregating when the between-donor standard deviation exceeded 5%. A statistical classification framework was built to diagnose cytomegalovirus status from the catalog of TCR beta chain sequences. In a later analysis, TCR nucleotide sequences were compared against IMGT/GENE-DB human TR gene sequences so that V and J genes could be assigned. Using the TCRdist pipeline, a later analysis assigned CDR3 sequences along with most-parsimonious VDJ recombination scenarios. A later analysis defined each TCR beta chain by its CDR3 amino acid sequence plus V-gene family, and excluded reads lacking a unique V-gene family. In a later analysis, 500 to 700 highly shared, low-generation-probability nucleotide sequences were removed to address suspected cross-contamination and a sequencing artifact. A later analysis calculated a clonal expansion index for each public chain from normalized within-repertoire ranks of inferred template counts. A later analysis computed generation probabilities with a VDJ recombination model fitted to out-of-frame rearrangements, and checked the results against IGoR. In a later analysis, hypergeometric tests were used to score TCR-TCR, TCR-HLA and TCR-CMV co-occurrence, with a repertoire-size bias correction applied to TCR pairs. A later analysis estimated false discovery rates by permuting HLA or CMV assignments 20 times. In a later analysis, co-occurring TCRs were grouped with DBSCAN, and TCRdist sequence similarity was added when clustering was performed within HLA-allele-positive subsets. Repertoires with fewer than 30,000 or more than 120,000 public chains were left out of co-occurrence clustering, as were a handful of repertoires with anomalous nucleotide sharing. Drawn from immuneACCESS, this table holds only the in-frame rearrangements with V and J called that TCRdb kept. Clones are partly lost; checked studies trace under half to an unresolved V gene and leave the rest unexplained. V, J and clone size were drawn from that table, and D and trimming were deduced from the DNA. In all, the sample holds around 100,000 clones, and roughly 77% of those were seen once. Together, the top ten hold over 3.5% of the sample.

In total, approximately 690 healthy bone marrow donors made up the cohort. Cohort members were all nominally healthy when sampled, although unrecorded immune exposures were likely present. The donor tested CMV seropositive, placing the donor among the roughly 270 seropositive members of the cohort. A peripheral blood sample was collected from each donor, and TCR beta sequencing was performed on peripheral blood mononuclear cells. The Qiagen DNeasy Blood Extraction Kit was used to extract genomic DNA from the blood cell samples. V is cut by 5 bases and J by 7 bases, and the space between the germline ends is 15 bases. From the germline V gene, CDR1 is KGHSH and CDR2 is LQKENI. Inclusive of the bounding cysteine and phenylalanine, the CDR3 is 13 residues long. Of all the DNA, just the CDR3 is kept, 39 bases in frame from base 1.

The rearrangement combines TRBV18 with TRBJ2-7; TRBD1 is a weak D gene call, 5 bases matching. The clonotype was recovered from a woman between 45 and 65 years old in good health and CMV-seropositive. Input material: PBMCs. The CDR3 region: CASSESQGWEQYF. The DNA reads TGTGCCAGCTCAGAATCTCAGGGCTGGGAGCAGTACTTC.